The clone carrying this TCR beta chain showed up just once. The target antigen is unknown. V was shortened by 1 base and J by 2 bases, with 26 bases between the two germline ends. The CDR3 is 20 residues long. CDR1 is LGHNA, CDR2 YSLEER, per germline. Profiled with immunoSEQ multiplex PCR; TCRdb holds only in-frame clones, not every one. The sample has about 52,000 clones, 84% seen once. This specimen comes from a study of PD-L1 blockade in urothelial cancer. Across the whole study: Prior chemotherapy regimens per patient numbered 0 to 3.

Anywhere from 1 to 8 samples came from each patient, spanning pretreatment and on-treatment. Study-wide findings and caveats: Lower than median blood TCR clonality before treatment predicted better survival.

The chain has TRBV4-3 and TRBJ1-2; a possible D gene is TRBD1 (5 bases). The TCR sequence derives from a man aged 35-49 years with urothelial cancer. The sequencing used PBMCs, collected around atezolizumab (anti-PD-L1) treatment. The CDR3 spells CASSQVGVGQGGRSNYGYTF. The CDR3 bases are TGCGCCAGCAGCCAAGTTGGGGTAGGGCAGGGAGGAAGATCCAACTATGGCTACACCTTC.